What follows is one T cell receptor beta chain and its context. What it binds is unknown. The record originates from a study of Tregs in tolerant kidney transplant recipients. Clones were sequenced by immunoSEQ multiplex PCR, and TCRdb holds only the in-frame ones, with some missing. Of over 50,000 clones detected, 70% to 90% appear once; the ten largest clones hold around 1.9%. Regarding the study as a whole: Some patients' samples used different primers over time, so nucleotide sequences weren't comparable.

This material consisted of Tregs from blood, taken before the transplant. The sequence was obtained from a human donor who received a combined kidney and bone marrow transplant.

The CDR3 coding sequence is TGTGCCTGGAGTGACGGGGGGGGGCGGCACGAGCAGTACTTC. Its translation: CAWSDGGGRHEQYF. This chain uses TRBV30 with TRBJ2-7, with 8 bases that match TRBD2. The J segment lost 5 bases and the V segment lost 1 base, leaving 7 bases of the junction unmatched. CDR1 and CDR2 from the germline V gene are GTSNPN and SVGIG (reference sequence). The CDR3 is made up of 14 amino acids.